This T cell receptor beta chain was captured by sequencing in a study of cytomegalovirus exposure and HLA in healthy donors. Overall study findings and caveats: Cytomegalovirus-associated TCR beta chains were listed, numbering over 150.

Repertoires were generated with immunoSEQ multiplex PCR, while TCRdb's copy carries only in-frame clones and drops some. Of tens of thousands of clones in the sample, about 90% were seen once. Regarding this clone: Antigen specificity is unknown.

What was sequenced was PBMCs. The sequence derives from a man between 18 and 29 years old in good health and CMV-seronegative.

The CDR3 coding sequence is TGTGCCAGCAGTAAACCTAGCGGGAGAGTAGAGACCCAGTACTTC. Translated: CASSKPSGRVETQYF. This chain uses TRBV28 with TRBJ2-5, with 10 bases that match TRBD2. CDR1 and CDR2 (germline): MDHEN, SYDVKM. The CDR3 is made up of 15 amino acids. V shed 5 bases and J 4 bases; nucleotides not matched to a gene: 7. The full variable domain, with the rest looked up from reference TRBV28 and TRBJ2-5, is DVKVTQSSRYLVKRTGEKVFLECVQDMDHENMFWYRQDPGLGLRLIYFSYDVKMKEKGDIPEGYSVSREKKERFSLILESASTNQTSMYLCASSKPSGRVETQYFGPGTRLLVL.